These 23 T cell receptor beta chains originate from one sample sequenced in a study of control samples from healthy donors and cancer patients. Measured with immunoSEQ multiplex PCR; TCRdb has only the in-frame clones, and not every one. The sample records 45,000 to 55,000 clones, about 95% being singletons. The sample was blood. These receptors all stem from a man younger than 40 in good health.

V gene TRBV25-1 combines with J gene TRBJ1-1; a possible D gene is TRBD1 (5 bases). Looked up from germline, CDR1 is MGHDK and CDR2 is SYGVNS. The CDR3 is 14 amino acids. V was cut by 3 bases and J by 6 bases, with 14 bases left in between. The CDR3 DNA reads TGTGCCAGCAGTGACCCGGCAGGGAAAGCTGAAGCTTTCTTT. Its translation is CASSDPAGKAEAFF. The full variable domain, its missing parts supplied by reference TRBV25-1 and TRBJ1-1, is EADIYQTPRYLVIGTGKKITLECSQTMGHDKMYWYQQDPGMELHLIHYSYGVNSTEKGDLSSESTVSRIRTEHFPLTLESARPSHTSQYLCASSDPAGKAEAFFGQGTRLTVV.

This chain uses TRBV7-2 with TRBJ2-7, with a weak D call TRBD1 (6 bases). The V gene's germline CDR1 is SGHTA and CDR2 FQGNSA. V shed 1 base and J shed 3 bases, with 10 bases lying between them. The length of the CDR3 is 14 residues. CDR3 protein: CASSLEVGGYEQYF. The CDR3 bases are TGTGCCAGCAGCTTAGAGGTAGGGGGCTACGAGCAGTACTTC.

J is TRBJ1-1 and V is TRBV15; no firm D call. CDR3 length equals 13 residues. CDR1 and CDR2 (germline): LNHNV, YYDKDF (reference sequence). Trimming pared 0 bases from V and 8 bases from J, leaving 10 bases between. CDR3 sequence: CATSRETGEEAFF. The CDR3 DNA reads TGTGCCACCAGCAGAGAGACGGGAGAAGAAGCTTTCTTT.

The CDR3 loop is CASSLTPGQGYEQFF. CDR3 sequence (DNA): TGTGCCAGCAGCTTAACCCCGGGACAGGGATATGAGCAGTTCTTC. The J gene is TRBJ2-1, the V gene TRBV11-2; 9 bases fit TRBD1. There are 15 residues in the CDR3. J gave up 8 bases and V 2 bases, and 7 bases lay outside the gene matches. In germline, CDR1 is SGHAT, CDR2 FQNNGV.

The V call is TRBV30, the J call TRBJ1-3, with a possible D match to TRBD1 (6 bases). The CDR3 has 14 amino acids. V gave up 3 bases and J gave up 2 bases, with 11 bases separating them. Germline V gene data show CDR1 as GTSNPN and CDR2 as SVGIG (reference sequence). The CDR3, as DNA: TGTGCCTGGAGACGGGGGGCAGCTGGAAACACCATATATTTT. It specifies CAWRRGAAGNTIYF. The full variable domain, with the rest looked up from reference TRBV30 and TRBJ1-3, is SQTIHQWPATLVQPVGSPLSLECTVEGTSNPNLYWYRQAAGRGLQLLFYSVGIGQISSEVPQNLSASRPQDRQFILSSKKLLLSDSGFYLCAWRRGAAGNTIYFGEGSWLTVV.

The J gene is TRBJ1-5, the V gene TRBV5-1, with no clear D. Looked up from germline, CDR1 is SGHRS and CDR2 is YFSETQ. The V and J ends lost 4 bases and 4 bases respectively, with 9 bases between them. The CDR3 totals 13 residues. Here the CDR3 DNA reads TGCGCCAGCAGCCTCGGCCGGAATCAGCCCCAGCATTTT. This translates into CASSLGRNQPQHF. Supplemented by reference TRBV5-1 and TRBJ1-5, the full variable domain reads KAGVTQTPRYLIKTRGQQVTLSCSPISGHRSVSWYQQTPGQGLQFLFEYFSETQRNKGNFPGRFSGRQFSNSRSEMNVSTLELGDSALYLCASSLGRNQPQHFGDGTRLSIL.

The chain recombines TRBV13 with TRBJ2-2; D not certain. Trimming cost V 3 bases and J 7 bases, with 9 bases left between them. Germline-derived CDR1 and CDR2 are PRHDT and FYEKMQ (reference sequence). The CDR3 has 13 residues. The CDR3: CASSFMDRGELFF. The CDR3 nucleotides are TGTGCCAGCAGCTTCATGGATCGCGGGGAGCTGTTTTTT.

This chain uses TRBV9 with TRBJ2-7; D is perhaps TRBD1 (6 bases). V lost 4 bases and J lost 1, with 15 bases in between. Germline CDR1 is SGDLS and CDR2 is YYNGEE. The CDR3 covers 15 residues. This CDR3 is CASSPLRTGSYEQYF. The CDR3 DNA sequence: TGTGCCAGCAGCCCACTCCGAACAGGGTCCTACGAGCAGTACTTC.

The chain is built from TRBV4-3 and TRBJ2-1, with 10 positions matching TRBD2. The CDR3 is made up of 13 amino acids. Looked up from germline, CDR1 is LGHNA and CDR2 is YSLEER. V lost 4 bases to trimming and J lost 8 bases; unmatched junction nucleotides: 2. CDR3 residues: CASSLGLADEQFF. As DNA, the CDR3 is TGCGCCAGCAGCCTCGGACTAGCGGATGAGCAGTTCTTC.

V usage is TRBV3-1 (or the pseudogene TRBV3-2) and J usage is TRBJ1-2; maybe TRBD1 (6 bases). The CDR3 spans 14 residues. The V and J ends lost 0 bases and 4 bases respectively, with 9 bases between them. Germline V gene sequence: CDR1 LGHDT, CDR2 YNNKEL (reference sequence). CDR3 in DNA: TGTGCCAGCAGCCAAGACTGGGACACCTATGGCTACACCTTC. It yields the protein CASSQDWDTYGYTF.

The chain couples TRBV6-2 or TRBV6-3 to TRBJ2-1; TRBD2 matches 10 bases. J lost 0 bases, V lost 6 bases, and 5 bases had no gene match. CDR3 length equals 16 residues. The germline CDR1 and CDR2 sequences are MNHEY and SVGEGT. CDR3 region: CASSPEREGSYNEQFF. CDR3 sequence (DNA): TGTGCCAGCAGCCCCGAGCGGGAGGGCTCCTACAATGAGCAGTTCTTC.

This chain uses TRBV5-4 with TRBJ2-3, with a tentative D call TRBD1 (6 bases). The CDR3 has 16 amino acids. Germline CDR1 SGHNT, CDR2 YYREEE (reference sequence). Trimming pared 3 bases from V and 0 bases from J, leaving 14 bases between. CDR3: CASSSPGQFSTDTQYF. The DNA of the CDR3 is TGTGCCAGCAGCTCCCCAGGACAGTTTAGCACAGATACGCAGTATTTT.

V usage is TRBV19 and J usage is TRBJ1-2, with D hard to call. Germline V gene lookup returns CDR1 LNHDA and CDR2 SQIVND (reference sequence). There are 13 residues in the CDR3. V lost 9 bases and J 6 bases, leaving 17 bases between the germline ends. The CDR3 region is CASRRAPGNGYTF. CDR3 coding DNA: TGTGCCAGCCGACGGGCACCCGGGAATGGCTACACCTTC.

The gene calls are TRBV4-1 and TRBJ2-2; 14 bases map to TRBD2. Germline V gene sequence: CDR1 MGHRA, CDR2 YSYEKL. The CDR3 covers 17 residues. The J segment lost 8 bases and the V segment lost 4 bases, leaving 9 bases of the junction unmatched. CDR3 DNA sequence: TGCGCCAGCAGCCTGCTGACTAGCGGGAGGGCCAAGGGGGAGCTGTTTTTT. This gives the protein CASSLLTSGRAKGELFF.

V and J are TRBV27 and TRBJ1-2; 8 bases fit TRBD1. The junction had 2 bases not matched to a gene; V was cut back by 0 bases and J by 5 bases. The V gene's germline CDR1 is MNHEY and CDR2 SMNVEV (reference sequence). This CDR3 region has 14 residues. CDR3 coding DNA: TGTGCCAGCAGTTTATCTCGACAGGGGTATGGCTACACCTTC. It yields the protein CASSLSRQGYGYTF.

Written as DNA, the CDR3 is TGTGCCAGTAGTATACTAGGACTAGCGGGTGACAATGAGCAGTTCTTC. It codes for CASSILGLAGDNEQFF. The J gene is TRBJ2-1, the V gene TRBV19, with 11 bases that match TRBD2. CDR1 and CDR2 from the germline V gene are LNHDA and SQIVND (reference sequence). The CDR3 runs to 16 residues. V lost 2 bases and J lost 5; bases outside the gene matches: 5.

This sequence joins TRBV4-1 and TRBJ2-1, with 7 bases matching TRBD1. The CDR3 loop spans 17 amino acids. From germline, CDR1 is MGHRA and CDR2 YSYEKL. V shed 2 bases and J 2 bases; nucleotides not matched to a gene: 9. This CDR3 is CASSQITGEVTYNEQFF. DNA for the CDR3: TGCGCCAGCAGCCAAATTACAGGGGAAGTAACCTACAATGAGCAGTTCTTC.

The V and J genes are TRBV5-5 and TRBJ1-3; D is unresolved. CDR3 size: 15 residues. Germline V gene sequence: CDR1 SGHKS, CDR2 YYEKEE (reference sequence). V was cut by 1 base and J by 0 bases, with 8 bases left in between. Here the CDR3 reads CASSLFWGSGNTIYF. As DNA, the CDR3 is TGTGCCAGCAGCTTGTTCTGGGGCTCTGGAAACACCATATATTTT.

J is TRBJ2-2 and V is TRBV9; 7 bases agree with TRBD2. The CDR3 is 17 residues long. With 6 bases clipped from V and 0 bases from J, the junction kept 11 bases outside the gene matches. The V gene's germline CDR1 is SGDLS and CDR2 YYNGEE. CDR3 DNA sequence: TGTGCCAGCACTGGCGGGAGAGCGCCCACGAACACCGGGGAGCTGTTTTTT. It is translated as CASTGGRAPTNTGELFF.

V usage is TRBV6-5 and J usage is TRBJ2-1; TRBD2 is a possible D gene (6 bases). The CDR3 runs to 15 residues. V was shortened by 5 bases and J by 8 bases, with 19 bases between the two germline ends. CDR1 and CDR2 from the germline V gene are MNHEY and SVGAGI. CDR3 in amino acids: CASSIERAPGYEQFF. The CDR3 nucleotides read TGTGCCAGCAGTATCGAGCGGGCCCCAGGGTATGAGCAGTTCTTC.

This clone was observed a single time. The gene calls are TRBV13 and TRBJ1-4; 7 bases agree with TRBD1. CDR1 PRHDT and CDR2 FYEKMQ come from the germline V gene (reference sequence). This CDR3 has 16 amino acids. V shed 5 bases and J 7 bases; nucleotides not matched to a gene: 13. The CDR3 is CASSPKGTDRVEKLFF. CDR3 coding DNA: TGTGCCAGCAGCCCAAAAGGGACCGACAGGGTTGAAAAACTGTTTTTT.

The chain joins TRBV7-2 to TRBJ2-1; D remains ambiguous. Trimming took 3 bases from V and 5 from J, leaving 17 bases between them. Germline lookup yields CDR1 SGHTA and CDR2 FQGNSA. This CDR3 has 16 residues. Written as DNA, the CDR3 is TGTGCCAGCAGCTTTTTCCCCGGGTGGATCGACAATGAGCAGTTCTTC. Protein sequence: CASSFFPGWIDNEQFF. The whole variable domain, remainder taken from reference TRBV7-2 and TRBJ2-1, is GAGVSQSPSNKVTEKGKDVELRCDPISGHTALYWYRQSLGQGLEFLIYFQGNSAPDKSGLPSDRFSAERTGGSVSTLTIQRTQQEDSAVYLCASSFFPGWIDNEQFFGPGTRLTVL.

CDR3 in amino acids: CASSLENRDGEQYF. CDR3 DNA sequence: TGCGCCAGCAGCTTGGAAAACAGGGATGGGGAGCAGTACTTC. The V gene is TRBV5-1, the J gene TRBJ2-7; D may be TRBD1 (6 bases). This CDR3 is built from 14 residues. CDR1 and CDR2 from the germline V gene are SGHRS and YFSETQ. The V end lost 0 bases, the J end lost 7 bases, and 14 bases lay between the germline ends.